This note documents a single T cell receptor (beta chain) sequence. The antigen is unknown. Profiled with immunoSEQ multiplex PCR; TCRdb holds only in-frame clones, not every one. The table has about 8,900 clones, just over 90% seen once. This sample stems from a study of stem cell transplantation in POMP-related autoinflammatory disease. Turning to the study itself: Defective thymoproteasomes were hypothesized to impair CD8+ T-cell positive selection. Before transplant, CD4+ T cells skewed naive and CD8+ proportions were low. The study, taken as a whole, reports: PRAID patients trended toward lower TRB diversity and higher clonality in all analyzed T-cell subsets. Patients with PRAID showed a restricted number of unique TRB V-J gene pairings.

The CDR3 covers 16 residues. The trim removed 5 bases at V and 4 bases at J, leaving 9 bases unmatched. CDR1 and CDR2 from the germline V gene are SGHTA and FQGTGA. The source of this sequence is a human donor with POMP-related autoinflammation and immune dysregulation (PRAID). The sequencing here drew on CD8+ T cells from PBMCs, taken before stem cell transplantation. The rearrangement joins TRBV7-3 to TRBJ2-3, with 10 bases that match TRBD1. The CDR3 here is CASSRGDRGFADTQYF. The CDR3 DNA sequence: TGTGCCAGCAGCCGCGGGGACAGGGGATTTGCAGATACGCAGTATTTT.